The rows below give T cell receptor beta chains drawn from one sample of a study of T cell responses to AZD1222 COVID-19 vaccine. Assay used: immunoSEQ multiplex PCR; TCRdb lists only in-frame clones, some missing. The sample records 150,000 to 200,000 clones, about 93% being singletons. Sequencing used peripheral blood, obtained on day 0 of AZD1222 vaccination. These receptors were obtained from an adult in good health. The CDR3 runs from the conserved cysteine through the conserved F or W. The order of the fields is V gene, J gene, clone size, CDR3 length, D gene, CDR3 protein, CDR3 DNA. The D gene is left open where the match is weak. Clone size, where shown, is once, few, many, or a class for clones that have expanded.

v_call: TRBV7-3
j_call: TRBJ2-3
clone_size: .
cdr3_length: 19
d_call: TRBD2
cdr3_aa: CASSLRGTSGRTSTDTQYF
cdr3_nt: TGTGCCAGCAGCTTAAGGGGGACTAGCGGTCGCACTAGCACAGATACGCAGTATTTT

v_call: TRBV10-1
j_call: TRBJ2-5
clone_size: .
cdr3_length: 11
d_call: .
cdr3_aa: CASSEGETQYF
cdr3_nt: TGCGCCAGCAGTGAGGGGGAGACCCAGTACTTC

v_call: TRBV29-1
j_call: TRBJ1-1
clone_size: .
cdr3_length: 13
d_call: TRBD1
cdr3_aa: CSVDLVQGTEAFF
cdr3_nt: TGCAGCGTTGATCTCGTACAGGGGACTGAAGCTTTCTTT

v_call: TRBV13
j_call: TRBJ2-7
clone_size: .
cdr3_length: 13
d_call: TRBD2
cdr3_aa: CASSFSGRYEQYF
cdr3_nt: TGTGCCAGCAGCTTTAGCGGGAGGTACGAGCAGTACTTC

v_call: TRBV5-8
j_call: TRBJ2-7
clone_size: .
cdr3_length: 15
d_call: TRBD2
cdr3_aa: CASSIGLAGPYEQYF
cdr3_nt: TGTGCCAGCAGCATCGGACTAGCGGGACCATACGAGCAGTACTTC

v_call: TRBV10-2
j_call: TRBJ1-6
clone_size: .
cdr3_length: 14
d_call: TRBD1
cdr3_aa: CASSVRQGSSPLHF
cdr3_nt: TGCGCCAGCAGTGTTAGACAGGGGAGTTCACCCCTCCACTTT

v_call: TRBV11-2
j_call: TRBJ2-7
clone_size: .
cdr3_length: 14
d_call: TRBD1
cdr3_aa: CASSAMTGIYEQYF
cdr3_nt: TGTGCCAGCAGCGCAATGACAGGGATCTACGAGCAGTACTTC

v_call: TRBV2
j_call: TRBJ2-7
clone_size: .
cdr3_length: 16
d_call: TRBD2
cdr3_aa: CASRTIAGVSSYEQYF
cdr3_nt: TGTGCCAGCAGGACGATAGCGGGGGTTAGCTCCTACGAGCAGTACTTC

v_call: TRBV7-9
j_call: TRBJ2-7
clone_size: few
cdr3_length: 14
d_call: TRBD2
cdr3_aa: CASSGLAGVYEQYF
cdr3_nt: TGTGCCAGCAGCGGGCTAGCGGGAGTATACGAGCAGTACTTC

v_call: TRBV4-1
j_call: TRBJ2-7
clone_size: .
cdr3_length: 15
d_call: .
cdr3_aa: CASSQEAAPAGEQYF
cdr3_nt: TGCGCCAGCAGCCAAGAGGCGGCGCCCGCTGGGGAGCAGTACTTC

v_call: TRBV18
j_call: TRBJ2-2
clone_size: .
cdr3_length: 15
d_call: TRBD1
cdr3_aa: CASSLDRANTGELFF
cdr3_nt: TGTGCCAGCTCACTCGACAGGGCTAACACCGGGGAGCTGTTTTTT

v_call: TRBV28
j_call: TRBJ2-7
clone_size: .
cdr3_length: 16
d_call: .
cdr3_aa: CASSLGLGGPGYEQYF
cdr3_nt: TGTGCCAGCAGTTTAGGTTTAGGGGGTCCGGGATACGAGCAGTACTTC

v_call: TRBV19
j_call: TRBJ1-5
clone_size: .
cdr3_length: 12
d_call: .
cdr3_aa: CASRSGGRPQHF
cdr3_nt: TGTGCCAGTAGATCGGGGGGACGGCCCCAGCATTTT

v_call: TRBV5-1
j_call: TRBJ2-7
clone_size: .
cdr3_length: 15
d_call: TRBD2
cdr3_aa: CASSTSGAGTYEQYF
cdr3_nt: TGCGCCAGCAGCACTAGCGGAGCGGGCACCTACGAGCAGTACTTC

v_call: TRBV6-1
j_call: TRBJ1-4
clone_size: .
cdr3_length: 16
d_call: .
cdr3_aa: CASSEAGRRGDEKLFF
cdr3_nt: TGTGCCAGCAGTGAAGCCGGTCGGCGGGGGGATGAAAAACTGTTTTTT

v_call: TRBV9
j_call: TRBJ2-7
clone_size: .
cdr3_length: 14
d_call: TRBD2
cdr3_aa: CASSVGSGSYEQYF
cdr3_nt: TGTGCCAGCAGCGTGGGTAGCGGGAGCTACGAGCAGTACTTC

v_call: TRBV14
j_call: TRBJ2-7
clone_size: .
cdr3_length: 14
d_call: TRBD2
cdr3_aa: CASSRAGTSYEQYF
cdr3_nt: TGTGCCAGCAGCCGGGCCGGGACTAGTTATGAGCAGTACTTC

v_call: TRBV7-2
j_call: TRBJ2-4
clone_size: .
cdr3_length: 18
d_call: TRBD2
cdr3_aa: CASSFGAGAGLAKNIQYF
cdr3_nt: TGTGCCAGCAGCTTTGGAGCGGGAGCGGGTTTAGCCAAAAACATTCAGTACTTC

v_call: TRBV19
j_call: TRBJ1-5
clone_size: .
cdr3_length: 15
d_call: .
cdr3_aa: CASTSTEGFHQPQHF
cdr3_nt: TGTGCCAGTACCTCGACTGAGGGATTTCATCAGCCCCAGCATTTT

v_call: TRBV5-5
j_call: TRBJ1-4
clone_size: .
cdr3_length: 15
d_call: .
cdr3_aa: CASSYGRTENEKLFF
cdr3_nt: TGTGCCAGCAGCTATGGGAGAACGGAGAATGAAAAACTGTTTTTT

v_call: TRBV5-1
j_call: TRBJ1-1
clone_size: .
cdr3_length: 13
d_call: .
cdr3_aa: CASLGPMNTEAFF
cdr3_nt: TGCGCCAGCCTAGGACCGATGAACACTGAAGCTTTCTTT

v_call: TRBV27
j_call: TRBJ1-5
clone_size: .
cdr3_length: 17
d_call: .
cdr3_aa: CASSLKARRGPGQPQHF
cdr3_nt: TGTGCCAGCAGTTTAAAAGCCCGTCGGGGCCCTGGTCAGCCCCAGCATTTT

v_call: TRBV5-1
j_call: TRBJ1-2
clone_size: .
cdr3_length: 13
d_call: .
cdr3_aa: CASSLNSNYGYTF
cdr3_nt: TGCGCCAGCAGCTTGAATTCTAACTATGGCTACACCTTC

v_call: TRBV27
j_call: TRBJ1-6
clone_size: .
cdr3_length: 16
d_call: .
cdr3_aa: CASSPPRSFDNSPLHF
cdr3_nt: TGTGCCAGCAGTCCCCCTCGCAGTTTTGATAATTCACCCCTCCACTTT

v_call: TRBV27
j_call: TRBJ2-7
clone_size: .
cdr3_length: 13
d_call: .
cdr3_aa: CASSLTENYEQYF
cdr3_nt: TGTGCCAGCAGTTTAACAGAGAACTACGAGCAGTACTTC

v_call: TRBV19
j_call: TRBJ1-5
clone_size: once
cdr3_length: 14
d_call: .
cdr3_aa: CASSGTMGNQPQHF
cdr3_nt: TGTGCCAGTAGCGGGACTATGGGCAATCAGCCCCAGCATTTT

v_call: TRBV5-1
j_call: TRBJ1-4
clone_size: once
cdr3_length: 16
d_call: TRBD1
cdr3_aa: CASSLGTARTNEKLFF
cdr3_nt: TGCGCCAGCAGCCTAGGGACAGCTCGAACTAATGAAAAACTGTTTTTT

v_call: TRBV6-5
j_call: TRBJ1-2
clone_size: once
cdr3_length: 12
d_call: .
cdr3_aa: CASSPRTYGYTF
cdr3_nt: TGTGCCAGCAGCCCACGGACGTATGGCTACACCTTC

v_call: TRBV30
j_call: TRBJ2-7
clone_size: .
cdr3_length: 14
d_call: .
cdr3_aa: CAWSLRAGVYEQYF
cdr3_nt: TGTGCCTGGAGCCTGCGGGCGGGTGTCTACGAGCAGTACTTC

v_call: TRBV4-1
j_call: TRBJ1-1
clone_size: .
cdr3_length: 16
d_call: TRBD1
cdr3_aa: CASSQSKTGGDTEAFF
cdr3_nt: TGCGCCAGCAGCCAATCCAAGACAGGGGGCGACACTGAAGCTTTCTTT

v_call: TRBV5-1
j_call: TRBJ2-1
clone_size: .
cdr3_length: 19
d_call: TRBD2
cdr3_aa: CASDEPGLADSGAYNEQFF
cdr3_nt: TGCGCCAGCGACGAGCCGGGACTAGCGGATTCTGGGGCCTACAATGAGCAGTTCTTC

v_call: TRBV25-1
j_call: TRBJ2-7
clone_size: once
cdr3_length: 14
d_call: TRBD2
cdr3_aa: CASSHLAGVDEQYF
cdr3_nt: TGTGCCAGCAGTCATCTAGCGGGGGTGGACGAGCAGTACTTC

v_call: TRBV2
j_call: TRBJ2-7
clone_size: .
cdr3_length: 14
d_call: TRBD1
cdr3_aa: CASRSRGHSYEQYF
cdr3_nt: TGTGCCAGCAGGAGTAGGGGGCACTCCTACGAGCAGTACTTC

v_call: TRBV7-9
j_call: TRBJ2-3
clone_size: .
cdr3_length: 14
d_call: .
cdr3_aa: CASRYLASTDTQYF
cdr3_nt: TGTGCCAGCCGATACCTTGCTAGCACAGATACGCAGTATTTT

v_call: TRBV5-6
j_call: TRBJ1-6
clone_size: .
cdr3_length: 15
d_call: TRBD1
cdr3_aa: CASSPDRGLRSPLHF
cdr3_nt: TGTGCCAGCAGCCCCGACAGGGGATTGAGGTCACCCCTCCACTTT

v_call: TRBV27
j_call: TRBJ1-4
clone_size: .
cdr3_length: 15
d_call: .
cdr3_aa: CASSLSWGAGEKLFF
cdr3_nt: TGTGCCAGCAGTTTATCGTGGGGGGCGGGCGAAAAACTGTTTTTT

v_call: TRBV3-1/TRBV3-2
j_call: TRBJ2-7
clone_size: .
cdr3_length: 13
d_call: .
cdr3_aa: CASSPSGPYEQYF
cdr3_nt: TGTGCCAGCAGCCCGTCGGGGCCCTACGAGCAGTACTTC

v_call: TRBV3-1/TRBV3-2
j_call: TRBJ1-5
clone_size: .
cdr3_length: 16
d_call: TRBD1
cdr3_aa: CASSPGTGDGNQPQHF
cdr3_nt: TGTGCCAGCAGCCCCGGGACAGGGGACGGCAATCAGCCCCAGCATTTT

v_call: TRBV10-1
j_call: TRBJ2-3
clone_size: .
cdr3_length: 14
d_call: .
cdr3_aa: CASSESSRGDTQYF
cdr3_nt: TGCGCCAGCAGTGAGTCCAGTCGGGGGGATACGCAGTATTTT

v_call: TRBV30
j_call: TRBJ2-6
clone_size: .
cdr3_length: 14
d_call: .
cdr3_aa: CAWSTVSGANVLTF
cdr3_nt: TGTGCCTGGAGTACAGTCTCTGGGGCCAACGTCCTGACTTTC

v_call: TRBV14
j_call: TRBJ1-2
clone_size: .
cdr3_length: 13
d_call: .
cdr3_aa: CASSQVGNYGYTF
cdr3_nt: TGTGCCAGCAGCCAAGTAGGAAACTATGGCTACACCTTC

v_call: TRBV7-6
j_call: TRBJ2-3
clone_size: .
cdr3_length: 15
d_call: TRBD2
cdr3_aa: CASSLSAGRADTQYF
cdr3_nt: TGTGCCAGCAGCTTATCGGCAGGGAGGGCAGATACGCAGTATTTT

v_call: TRBV28
j_call: TRBJ1-1
clone_size: .
cdr3_length: 12
d_call: .
cdr3_aa: CASSLPNTEAFF
cdr3_nt: TGTGCCAGCAGTTTGCCTAACACTGAAGCTTTCTTT

v_call: TRBV6-2/TRBV6-3
j_call: TRBJ1-1
clone_size: .
cdr3_length: 13
d_call: .
cdr3_aa: CASSRAVNTEAFF
cdr3_nt: TGTGCCAGCAGTAGGGCTGTGAACACTGAAGCTTTCTTT